This T cell receptor (beta chain) derives from a study of cytomegalovirus exposure and HLA in healthy donors. PCR employed 60 Vbeta and 13 Jbeta primers. Measured with immunoSEQ multiplex PCR; TCRdb has only the in-frame clones, and not every one. The sample comprises about 200,000 clones, 82% of which are singletons, and around 6% rests with the top ten. The CDR3 spans 16 residues. Deletions cut 5 bases from V and 6 bases from J, with 19 bases between. Germline CDR1 SGHAT, CDR2 FQNNGV. The sequence came from a man aged 35-49 years in good health and CMV-seropositive. The sequenced sample was PBMCs. The rearrangement joins TRBV11-2 to TRBJ2-2; D perhaps matches TRBD2 (5 bases). This chain's CDR3 is CASSPSNRGSSGELFF. CDR3 coding DNA: TGTGCCAGCAGCCCTAGCAATAGAGGGTCCTCCGGGGAGCTGTTTTTT.